The 29 T cell receptor beta chains below come from one sample, sequenced in a study of blood T cell repertoires in COVID-19. Method: immunoSEQ multiplex PCR; TCRdb's copy keeps in-frame clones and lacks some. This table has 50,000 to 70,000 clones, 70% to 90% appearing once. Sequenced input: peripheral blood. Every receptor here comes from a man aged 55 to 69 with acute or convalescent COVID-19.

The rearrangement links TRBV4-1 to TRBJ2-7, with 8 bases lining up with TRBD2. The ends lost 4 bases at V and 4 bases at J; junction bases unmatched: 9. This CDR3 region has 15 residues. The V gene's germline CDR1 is MGHRA and CDR2 YSYEKL. The CDR3 nucleotides are TGCGCCAGCAGCCCCCAAGCGGGAGTGTATTACGAGCAGTACTTC. Protein sequence: CASSPQAGVYYEQYF.

This rearrangement joins TRBV19 to TRBJ1-2; perhaps TRBD1 as D (6 bases). With 5 bases removed from V and 10 bases from J, the gap between germline ends came to 17 bases. The length of the CDR3 is 13 residues. Germline V CDR1 and CDR2: LNHDA, SQIVND (reference sequence). The CDR3 here is CASSLGQSVPYTF. DNA for the CDR3: TGTGCCAGTAGTCTGGGACAATCGGTCCCCTACACCTTC. Full variable domain (outside the CDR3, taken from reference TRBV19 and TRBJ1-2): DGGITQSPKYLFRKEGQNVTLSCEQNLNHDAMYWYRQDPGQGLRLIYYSQIVNDFQKGDIAEGYSVSREKKESFPLTVTSAQKNPTAFYLCASSLGQSVPYTFGSGTRLTVV.

This clone was detected only a few times. The sample carries other DNA sequences with the same CDR3. This rearrangement joins TRBV28 to TRBJ1-2; tentative D call: TRBD1 (6 bases). Trimming removed 1 base at V and 2 bases at J, with 11 bases between. Per the germline V gene, CDR1 is MDHEN and CDR2 is SYDVKM. This CDR3 region has 15 residues. Written as DNA, the CDR3 is TGTGCCAGCAGTTTATATCAGGGGTGGAACTATGGCTACACCTTC. This encodes CASSLYQGWNYGYTF.

This chain joins TRBV29-1 and TRBJ2-5; tentative D call: TRBD1 (5 bases). Trimming stripped 4 bases from V and 1 base from J, with 7 bases between. The CDR3 sequence is 12 residues long. Germline CDR1 reads SQVTM; CDR2 reads ANQGSEA. Here the CDR3 reads CSVGQSQETQYF. CDR3 DNA sequence: TGCAGCGTTGGACAGTCCCAAGAGACCCAGTACTTC.

The CDR3 DNA reads TGTGCCAGCAGTTTATCATGGGGCGGCAATCAGCCCCAGCATTTT. Encoded protein: CASSLSWGGNQPQHF. The V call is TRBV27, the J call TRBJ1-5; D might be TRBD1 (5 bases). CDR1 and CDR2 (germline): MNHEY, SMNVEV (reference sequence). Trimming took off 0 bases at V and 2 bases at J, with 8 bases between the two ends. There are 15 residues in the CDR3.

This rearrangement joins TRBV5-1 to TRBJ2-4; 8 nucleotides match TRBD1. Germline CDR1 is SGHRS and CDR2 is YFSETQ. With V trimmed by 4 bases and J by 7 bases, 7 bases remained unmatched. CDR3 size: 14 residues. CDR3 sequence reads: CASSPGQGRNIQYF. Written as DNA, the CDR3 is TGCGCCAGCAGCCCAGGACAGGGACGGAACATTCAGTACTTC.

The DNA for the CDR3 is TGTGCCAGCAGCTTGGCCGGTAACAGGGCCTATGGCTACACCTTC. This codes for CASSLAGNRAYGYTF. This chain uses TRBV5-4 with TRBJ1-2; D might be TRBD1 (6 bases). This CDR3 contains 15 residues. V lost 0 bases and J lost 4, with 13 bases in between. The germline V gene has CDR1 SGHNT and CDR2 YYREEE (reference sequence).

The table lists this clone with a few counts. The chain joins TRBV2 to TRBJ1-2; 9 nucleotides match TRBD1. The CDR3 sequence is 13 residues long. Germline CDR1 SNHLY, CDR2 FYNNEI. J gave up 7 bases and V 5 bases, and 5 bases lay outside the gene matches. CDR3 region: CASSLGQGGGYTF. The CDR3 DNA follows: TGTGCCAGCAGTCTGGGACAGGGCGGTGGCTACACCTTC.

The chain links TRBV4-1 to TRBJ2-3; 14 bases are a match to TRBD2. Germline assignment: CDR1 MGHRA and CDR2 YSYEKL. With V trimmed by 5 bases and J by 4 bases, 5 bases remained unmatched. The CDR3 length is 16 residues. CDR3 bases: TGCGCCAGCAGCTCGGGACTAGCGGGAGTTGCAGATACGCAGTATTTT. Its protein product is CASSSGLAGVADTQYF.

The rearrangement uses TRBV6-5 and TRBJ2-2; 10 bases line up with TRBD2. From germline, CDR1 is MNHEY and CDR2 SVGAGI. The CDR3 has 15 amino acids. Losses at the gene ends were 6 bases for V and 7 bases for J; bases not matched to a gene: 8. The CDR3 nucleotides read TGTGCCAGCAGCTATACTAGCGGGGTGGGCGGGGAGCTGTTTTTT. The encoded protein is CASSYTSGVGGELFF.

The chain recombines TRBV5-1 with TRBJ1-1; maybe TRBD1 (6 bases). The germline CDR1 and CDR2 sequences are SGHRS and YFSETQ. V dropped 0 bases and J dropped 1 base, with 10 bases sitting between them. The CDR3 totals 15 residues. The CDR3 DNA reads TGCGCCAGCAGCTTGGTGGTGGGGGCGAACACTGAAGCTTTCTTT. Translating gives CASSLVVGANTEAFF.

This chain links TRBV30 with TRBJ1-5; D might be TRBD1 (5 bases). The V end lost 0 bases, the J end lost 5 bases, and 11 bases lay between the germline ends. Germline CDR1 reads GTSNPN; CDR2 reads SVGIG (reference sequence). The CDR3 extends over 14 amino acids. CDR3 residues: CAWSVLGDYQPQHF. The CDR3 nucleotides read TGTGCCTGGAGTGTGTTGGGGGACTATCAGCCCCAGCATTTT.

CDR3 region: CASSIPGRENTEAFF. The CDR3 bases are TGTGCCAGCAGTATACCCGGGAGGGAGAACACTGAAGCTTTCTTT. The chain carries TRBV2 and TRBJ1-1, with unresolved D. The CDR3 runs to 15 residues. CDR1 is SNHLY and CDR2 is FYNNEI in the germline V gene. Trimming left V 5 bases short and J 1 base short, with 14 bases between.

The CDR3 spells CASSFSGGGETQYF. The CDR3 bases are TGTGCCAGCAGTTTCTCAGGGGGCGGAGAGACCCAGTACTTC. The chain combines TRBV6-5 with TRBJ2-5; 8 bases fit TRBD1. Per germline, CDR1 MNHEY and CDR2 SVGAGI. The CDR3 runs 14 residues. V lost 4 bases to trimming and J lost 4 bases; unmatched junction nucleotides: 5.

This chain connects TRBV18 to TRBJ2-2; tentatively, D is TRBD1 (5 bases). CDR1 KGHSH and CDR2 LQKENI come from the germline V gene. CDR3 length: 16 residues. V was trimmed by 1 base and J by 5 bases, leaving 14 bases between them. The CDR3 loop is CASSPRKETVTGELFF. The CDR3 bases are TGTGCCAGCTCACCACGAAAGGAGACAGTTACCGGGGAGCTGTTTTTT.

V usage is TRBV5-1 and J usage is TRBJ2-5, with 7 nucleotides matching TRBD2. Trimming removed 1 base from V and 5 bases from J; junction bases left unmatched: 8. The length of the CDR3 is 15 residues. CDR1 SGHRS and CDR2 YFSETQ come from the germline V gene. The CDR3 DNA sequence: TGCGCCAGCAGCTTGAGGGAGGGCCTTGGGGAGACCCAGTACTTC. It codes for CASSLREGLGETQYF.

The J gene is TRBJ1-3, the V gene TRBV7-3; a possible D gene is TRBD1 (6 bases). With 1 base removed from V and 4 bases from J, the gap between germline ends came to 20 bases. Germline assignment: CDR1 SGHTA and CDR2 FQGTGA. The CDR3 is made up of 18 amino acids. CDR3 nucleotides: TGTGCCAGCAGCTTAAGGGGGGGGCCCCCGCTTTCCGGAAACACCATATATTTT. This sequence encodes CASSLRGGPPLSGNTIYF. The full variable domain, completed using reference TRBV7-3 and TRBJ1-3, is GAGVSQTPSNKVTEKGKYVELRCDPISGHTALYWYRQSLGQGPEFLIYFQGTGAADDSGLPNDRFFAVRPEGSVSTLKIQRTERGDSAVYLCASSLRGGPPLSGNTIYFGEGSWLTVV.

The chain employs TRBV4-1 and TRBJ2-7; 9 bases line up with TRBD1. The CDR3 spans 15 residues. Per germline, CDR1 MGHRA and CDR2 YSYEKL. Unmatched junction bases numbered 12, after V lost 4 bases and J lost 8 bases. CDR3 protein: CASSPSPGQGSQQYF. As DNA, the CDR3 is TGCGCCAGCAGCCCTTCACCGGGACAGGGTAGTCAGCAGTACTTC.

The CDR3 is CASSVAGAGGLSDTQYF. CDR3 DNA: TGTGCCAGCAGCGTAGCCGGAGCGGGAGGGCTCTCAGATACGCAGTATTTT. The V call is TRBV9, the J call TRBJ2-3, with 10 bases matching TRBD2. There are 17 residues in the CDR3. CDR1 and CDR2 (germline): SGDLS, YYNGEE. V trimming: 0 bases; J trimming: 4 bases; junction bases outside the gene matches: 8.

This clone has a handful of counts. This chain joins TRBV10-3 and TRBJ1-2, with D perhaps TRBD1 (5 bases). Germline V CDR1 and CDR2: ENHRY, SYGVKD. Trimming left V 11 bases short and J 0 bases short, with 19 bases between. CDR3 length equals 15 residues. CDR3 protein: CAVGRAGGSNYGYTF. The CDR3 DNA reads as TGTGCCGTGGGGCGAGCGGGTGGGTCTAACTATGGCTACACCTTC.

This CDR3 is CASSLIAGGLGETQYF. The CDR3 nucleotides read TGTGCCAGCAGTTTAATAGCGGGAGGTCTGGGAGAGACCCAGTACTTC. This chain links TRBV28 with TRBJ2-5, with TRBD2 identical over 10 bases. With 2 bases clipped from V and 4 bases from J, the junction kept 7 bases outside the gene matches. CDR1 and CDR2 from the germline V gene are MDHEN and SYDVKM. The CDR3 covers 16 residues.

The gene calls are TRBV27 and TRBJ1-2; possible D gene TRBD1, 5 bases. This CDR3 spans 14 amino acids. The V gene lost 5 bases and the J gene lost 2 bases, with 12 bases spanning the gap. Germline-derived CDR1 and CDR2 are MNHEY and SMNVEV (reference sequence). Written as DNA, the CDR3 is TGTGCCAGCAGTAACCGGGGGGGAAACTATGGCTACACCTTC. It specifies CASSNRGGNYGYTF.

V is TRBV28 and J is TRBJ2-1; 8 nucleotides match TRBD1. The CDR3 totals 19 residues. CDR1 MDHEN and CDR2 SYDVKM come from the germline V gene. Germline trimming cut 6 bases from V and 8 bases from J; bases unmatched to any gene: 24. The CDR3 here is CASSSPTTTRQGFIDEQFF. The CDR3 nucleotides are TGTGCCAGCAGCTCCCCGACCACGACTCGACAGGGGTTCATCGATGAGCAGTTCTTC.

The chain is built from TRBV7-6 and TRBJ2-1; 10 nucleotides match TRBD1. In germline, CDR1 is SGHVS, CDR2 FNYEAQ. CDR3 length: 14 amino acids. With V trimmed by 5 bases and J by 6 bases, 4 bases remained unmatched. The CDR3 sequence: CASSPRTGGNEQFF. The CDR3 nucleotides read TGTGCCAGCAGCCCCCGGACAGGGGGCAATGAGCAGTTCTTC. The entire variable domain, with the rest obtained from reference TRBV7-6 and TRBJ2-1, is as follows: GAGVSQSPRYKVTKRGQDVALRCDPISGHVSLYWYRQALGQGPEFLTYFNYEAQQDKSGLPNDRFSAERPEGSISTLTIQRTEQRDSAMYRCASSPRTGGNEQFFGPGTRLTVL.

The rearrangement uses TRBV9 and TRBJ2-2; 12 bases fit TRBD2. The CDR3 totals 17 residues. The germline gives CDR1 SGDLS, CDR2 YYNGEE. V dropped 3 bases and J dropped 5; count of bases not matched to a gene: 8. The CDR3, as DNA: TGTGCCAGCAGCGCCCCTAGCGGGAGGGCTTTAACCGGGGAGCTGTTTTTT. Its translation is CASSAPSGRALTGELFF. Full variable domain (rest looked up from reference TRBV9 and TRBJ2-2): DSGVTQTPKHLITATGQRVTLRCSPRSGDLSVYWYQQSLDQGLQFLIQYYNGEERAKGNILERFSAQQFPDLHSELNLSSLELGDSALYFCASSAPSGRALTGELFFGEGSRLTVL.

This clone was observed once. The DNA for the CDR3 is TGTGCCAGCAGCCACCCGGGGGGGTACAATGAGCAGTTCTTC. Encoded protein: CASSHPGGYNEQFF. The chain has TRBV4-2 and TRBJ2-1; 8 nucleotides align to TRBD2. Germline CDR1 and CDR2: LGHNA and YNFKEQ. Trimming cost V 3 bases and J 4 bases; bases outside gene matches: 2. The CDR3 has 14 residues.

This chain joins TRBV6-5 and TRBJ1-1; 7 bases align to TRBD1. CDR1 and CDR2 (germline): MNHEY, SVGAGI. The length of the CDR3 is 16 residues. V shed 4 bases, J shed 3 bases, and the junction held 11 bases outside the gene matches. The CDR3 spells CASSSRQGLLHTEAFF. The CDR3 bases are TGTGCCAGCAGTTCCCGACAGGGTTTACTCCACACTGAAGCTTTCTTT.

In this sample, this clone turned up once. This chain connects TRBV28 to TRBJ1-4; TRBD1 aligns across 8 bases. Germline CDR1 MDHEN, CDR2 SYDVKM. The junction had 11 bases not matched to a gene; V was cut back by 4 bases and J by 4 bases. CDR3 length equals 17 residues. CDR3: CASSSDRGWENNEKLFF. As DNA, the CDR3 is TGTGCCAGCAGTTCCGACAGGGGTTGGGAGAATAATGAAAAACTGTTTTTT.

As for this clone: Other DNA sequences in this sample translate to the same CDR3. J is TRBJ2-5 and V is TRBV28; 11 bases are shared with TRBD2. This CDR3 is 16 amino acids long. In germline, CDR1 is MDHEN, CDR2 SYDVKM. V gave up 3 bases and J gave up 1 base; unmatched junction bases: 4. Written as DNA, the CDR3 is TGTGCCAGCAGTTTTGGTCTAGCGGGGGGCCAAGAGACCCAGTACTTC. This translates into CASSFGLAGGQETQYF. Full variable domain (remainder filled in from reference TRBV28 and TRBJ2-5): DVKVTQSSRYLVKRTGEKVFLECVQDMDHENMFWYRQDPGLGLRLIYFSYDVKMKEKGDIPEGYSVSREKKERFSLILESASTNQTSMYLCASSFGLAGGQETQYFGPGTRLLVL.